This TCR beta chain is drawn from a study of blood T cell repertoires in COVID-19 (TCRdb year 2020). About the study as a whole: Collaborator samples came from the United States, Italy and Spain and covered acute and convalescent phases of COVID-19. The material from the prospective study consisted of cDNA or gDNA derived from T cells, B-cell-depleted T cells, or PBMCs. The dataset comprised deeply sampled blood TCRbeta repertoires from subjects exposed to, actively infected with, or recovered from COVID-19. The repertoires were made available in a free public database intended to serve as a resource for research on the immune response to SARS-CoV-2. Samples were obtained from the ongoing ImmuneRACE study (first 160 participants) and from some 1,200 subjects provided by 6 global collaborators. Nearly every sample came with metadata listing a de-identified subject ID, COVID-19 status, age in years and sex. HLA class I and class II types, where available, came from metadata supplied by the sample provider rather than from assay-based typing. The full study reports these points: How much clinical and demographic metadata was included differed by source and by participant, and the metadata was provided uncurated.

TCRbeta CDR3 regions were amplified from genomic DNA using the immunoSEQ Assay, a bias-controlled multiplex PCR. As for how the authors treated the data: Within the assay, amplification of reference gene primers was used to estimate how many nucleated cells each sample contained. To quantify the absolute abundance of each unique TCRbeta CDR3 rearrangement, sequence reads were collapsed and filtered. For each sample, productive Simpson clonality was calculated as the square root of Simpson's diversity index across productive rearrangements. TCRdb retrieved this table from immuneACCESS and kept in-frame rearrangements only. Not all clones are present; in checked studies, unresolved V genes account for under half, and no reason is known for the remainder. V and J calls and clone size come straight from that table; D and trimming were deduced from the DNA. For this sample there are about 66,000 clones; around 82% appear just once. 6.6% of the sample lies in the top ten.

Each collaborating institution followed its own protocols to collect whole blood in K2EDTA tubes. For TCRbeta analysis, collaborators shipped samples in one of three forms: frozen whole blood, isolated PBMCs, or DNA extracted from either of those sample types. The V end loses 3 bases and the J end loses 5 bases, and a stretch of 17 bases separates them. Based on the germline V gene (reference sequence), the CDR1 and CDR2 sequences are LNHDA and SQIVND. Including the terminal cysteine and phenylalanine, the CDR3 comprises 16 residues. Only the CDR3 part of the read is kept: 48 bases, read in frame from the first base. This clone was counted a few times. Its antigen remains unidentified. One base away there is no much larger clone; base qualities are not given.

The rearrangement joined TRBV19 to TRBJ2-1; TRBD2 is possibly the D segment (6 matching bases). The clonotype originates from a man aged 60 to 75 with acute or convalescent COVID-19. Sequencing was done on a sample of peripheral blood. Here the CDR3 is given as CASSISRGTPNNEQFF. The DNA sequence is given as TGTGCCAGTAGTATTTCTCGCGGGACTCCGAACAATGAGCAGTTCTTC. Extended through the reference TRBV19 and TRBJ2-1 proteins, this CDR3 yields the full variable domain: DGGITQSPKYLFRKEGQNVTLSCEQNLNHDAMYWYRQDPGQGLRLIYYSQIVNDFQKGDIAEGYSVSREKKESFPLTVTSAQKNPTAFYLCASSISRGTPNNEQFFGPGTRLTVL.